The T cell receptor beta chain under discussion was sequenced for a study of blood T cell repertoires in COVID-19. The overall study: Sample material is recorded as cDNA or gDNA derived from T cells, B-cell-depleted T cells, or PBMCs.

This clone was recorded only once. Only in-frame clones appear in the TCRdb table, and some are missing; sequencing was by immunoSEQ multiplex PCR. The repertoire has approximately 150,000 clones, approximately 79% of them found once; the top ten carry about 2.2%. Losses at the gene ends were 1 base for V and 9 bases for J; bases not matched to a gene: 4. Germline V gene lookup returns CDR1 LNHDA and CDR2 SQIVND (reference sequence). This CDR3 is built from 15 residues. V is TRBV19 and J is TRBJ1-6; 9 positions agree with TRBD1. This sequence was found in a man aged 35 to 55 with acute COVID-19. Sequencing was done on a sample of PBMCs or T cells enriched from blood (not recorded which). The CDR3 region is CASSIGGQGISPLHF. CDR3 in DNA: TGTGCCAGTAGTATAGGGGGACAGGGAATTTCACCCCTCCACTTT. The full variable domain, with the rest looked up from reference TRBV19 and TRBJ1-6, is DGGITQSPKYLFRKEGQNVTLSCEQNLNHDAMYWYRQDPGQGLRLIYYSQIVNDFQKGDIAEGYSVSREKKESFPLTVTSAQKNPTAFYLCASSIGGQGISPLHFGNGTRLTVT.